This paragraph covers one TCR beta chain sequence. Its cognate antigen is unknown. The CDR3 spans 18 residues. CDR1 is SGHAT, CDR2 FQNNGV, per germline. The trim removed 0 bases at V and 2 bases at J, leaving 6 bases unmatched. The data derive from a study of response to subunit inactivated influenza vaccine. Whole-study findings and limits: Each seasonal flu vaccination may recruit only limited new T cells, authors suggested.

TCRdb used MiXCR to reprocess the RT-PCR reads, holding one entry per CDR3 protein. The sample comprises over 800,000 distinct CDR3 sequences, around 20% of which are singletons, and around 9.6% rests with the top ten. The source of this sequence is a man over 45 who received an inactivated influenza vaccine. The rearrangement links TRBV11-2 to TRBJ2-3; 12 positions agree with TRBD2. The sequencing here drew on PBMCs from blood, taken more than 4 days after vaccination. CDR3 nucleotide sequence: TGTGCCAGCAGCTTAGAAGGCCTAGCGGGGGGGAACACAGATACGCAGTATTTT. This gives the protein CASSLEGLAGGNTDTQYF.